A selection of T cell receptor beta chains follows, all from one sample in a study of T-cell reconstitution after alpha-beta-depleted transplantation in children. A single record per CDR3 protein comes from TCRdb applying MiXCR to the PCR reads. The repertoire holds a few hundred thousand distinct CDR3 sequences, with roughly a tenth as singletons. The source was PBMCs from the stem cell graft donor, collected from the stem cell graft. Source of these receptors: a human donor who donated a stem cell graft to a child with acute myeloid leukemia. The CDR3 runs from the conserved cysteine through the conserved F or W. Fields, in order: V gene, D gene, J gene, clone size, CDR3 protein, CDR3 DNA. A D gene is named only where the DNA matches it firmly. Not all rows give a size; the values are once, few, many and, for expanded clones, a class.

TRBV5-6,NA,TRBJ1-2,NA,CASSSFPGQLEDGYTF,TGTGCCAGCAGCTCTTTCCCGGGCCAGCTGGAGGATGGCTACACCTTC
TRBV20-1,NA,TRBJ1-4,many,CSAATDSATGEKLFF,TGCAGTGCCGCCACGGACAGTGCCACGGGTGAAAAACTGTTTTTT
TRBV12-3/TRBV12-4,NA,TRBJ1-2,NA,CASSNGRVSYTF,TGTGCCAGCAGTAATGGACGGGTTAGCTACACCTTC
TRBV18,NA,TRBJ2-2,many,CASSKGVSSTGELFF,TGTGCCAGCTCCAAGGGCGTCAGCAGTACCGGGGAGCTGTTTTTT
TRBV23-1,NA,TRBJ2-5,NA,CASSQSGIHSRKSQLQETQYF,TGCGCCAGCAGTCAATCGGGGATCCATTCAAGGAAATCGCAGCTCCAAGAGACCCAGTACTTC
TRBV5-1,NA,TRBJ1-6,NA,CASSLDRPYNSPLHF,TGCGCCAGCAGCTTGGACAGGCCCTATAATTCACCCCTCCACTTT
TRBV7-8,TRBD1,TRBJ1-4,NA,CASSRRQGSNEKLFF,TGTGCCAGCAGCCGCCGACAGGGGTCTAATGAAAAACTGTTTTTT
TRBV20-1,NA,TRBJ1-2,NA,CSARDSGGYGYTF,TGCAGTGCTAGAGATTCGGGGGGCTATGGCTACACCTTC
TRBV7-3,TRBD1,TRBJ2-1,NA,CASSSMTGDSYNEQFF,TGTGCCAGCAGCTCCATGACAGGGGACTCCTACAATGAGCAGTTCTTC
TRBV30,NA,TRBJ2-6,NA,CGSNIGVSGANVLTF,TGTGGCTCGAATATAGGGGTATCTGGGGCCAACGTCCTGACTTTC
TRBV19,NA,TRBJ2-6,NA,CATQARRHSGANVLTF,TGTGCCACCCAAGCCCGGAGGCATTCTGGGGCCAACGTCCTGACTTTC
TRBV29-1,TRBD1,TRBJ1-5,NA,CSVMGGGGDQPQHF,TGCAGCGTTATGGGAGGGGGCGGCGATCAGCCCCAGCATTTT
TRBV7-6,NA,TRBJ1-1,few,CASSPESGWGTEAFF,TGTGCCAGCAGCCCGGAGTCGGGGTGGGGAACTGAAGCTTTCTTT
TRBV20-1,NA,TRBJ2-1,many,CSASPESSYNEQFF,TGCAGTGCTAGTCCAGAGAGCTCCTACAATGAGCAGTTCTTC
TRBV27,TRBD2,TRBJ2-1,many,CASIGGSGSRFF,TGTGCCAGCATTGGCGGGAGTGGATCTCGGTTCTTC
TRBV20-1,NA,TRBJ1-2,NA,CSARDPDRLGDYGYTF,TGCAGTGCTAGAGATCCCGACAGGCTGGGAGACTATGGCTACACCTTC
TRBV7-2,NA,TRBJ2-5,few,CASSPQDQETQYF,TGTGCCAGCAGCCCTCAGGACCAAGAGACCCAGTACTTC
TRBV4-1,TRBD1,TRBJ1-5,NA,CASSQVTGTGGRGNQPQHF,TGCGCCAGCAGCCAAGTCACCGGGACAGGGGGTAGGGGCAATCAGCCCCAGCATTTT
TRBV6-5,NA,TRBJ2-7,few,CASSYSTQLSYEQYF,TGTGCCAGCAGTTACTCGACCCAGCTCTCCTACGAGCAGTACTTC
TRBV29-1,NA,TRBJ2-3,many,CSVARPDTQYF,TGCAGCGTTGCCCGGCCAGATACGCAGTATTTT
TRBV20-1,TRBD2,TRBJ2-3,few,CSAKNSGRATDTQYF,TGCAGTGCTAAAAATAGCGGGAGGGCCACAGATACGCAGTATTTT
TRBV5-1,TRBD1,TRBJ1-5,many,CASSLGDRVELQPQHF,TGCGCCAGCAGCTTGGGGGACAGGGTGGAACTTCAGCCCCAGCATTTT
TRBV20-1,NA,TRBJ2-7,few,CSASRDSGYEQYF,TGCAGTGCTAGCCGGGACTCGGGTTACGAGCAGTACTTC
TRBV20-1,NA,TRBJ2-7,NA,CSARITALREQYF,TGCAGTGCTAGGATTACAGCGCTACGCGAGCAGTACTTC
TRBV5-1,NA,TRBJ2-1,NA,CASSLGLAGLDEQFF,TGCGCCAGCAGCTTGGGTTTGGCGGGCCTTGATGAGCAGTTCTTC
TRBV5-1,NA,TRBJ1-1,many,CASSLVVGSRTEAFF,TGCGCCAGCAGCTTGGTGGTAGGGAGTCGCACTGAAGCTTTCTTT
TRBV5-1,TRBD2,TRBJ2-1,few,CASSPPSGRASYNEQFF,TGCGCCAGCAGCCCTCCTAGCGGGAGGGCCTCCTACAATGAGCAGTTCTTC
TRBV12-3/TRBV12-4,NA,TRBJ2-3,few,CASSPRGHTDTQYF,TGTGCCAGCAGTCCGAGGGGTCACACAGATACGCAGTATTTT
TRBV2,NA,TRBJ2-5,NA,CASTSGIWGKGETQYF,TGTGCCAGCACTAGTGGGATCTGGGGTAAAGGAGAGACCCAGTACTTC
TRBV5-5,TRBD2,TRBJ2-1,NA,CASSLLVAGNEQFF,TGTGCCAGCAGCTTGCTGGTAGCGGGAAATGAGCAGTTCTTC
TRBV5-1,TRBD2,TRBJ2-1,few,CASSYSGNANNEQFF,TGCGCCAGCAGCTATAGCGGGAACGCGAACAATGAGCAGTTCTTC
TRBV12-3/TRBV12-4,NA,TRBJ2-2,many,CASSFYKEGSGELFF,TGTGCCAGCAGTTTCTACAAAGAAGGTTCCGGGGAGCTGTTTTTT
TRBV13,TRBD2,TRBJ2-3,few,CASSLGHLAGSTDTQYF,TGTGCCAGCAGCTTAGGCCATCTAGCGGGTAGCACAGATACGCAGTATTTT
TRBV7-9,NA,TRBJ2-7,NA,CASTPESEQYF,TGTGCCAGCACCCCCGAGTCCGAGCAGTACTTC
TRBV7-3,NA,TRBJ2-1,few,CASSLGGSLYNEQFF,TGTGCCAGCAGCTTAGGGGGGAGTCTCTACAATGAGCAGTTCTTC
TRBV10-3,TRBD1,TRBJ2-3,few,CAIKGTGGTDTQYF,TGTGCCATCAAAGGGACAGGGGGCACAGATACGCAGTATTTT
TRBV11-2,NA,TRBJ1-5,few,CASSLGRRDQPQHF,TGTGCCAGCAGCTTAGGGAGGCGGGATCAGCCCCAGCATTTT
TRBV12-3/TRBV12-4,NA,TRBJ2-6,NA,CASSMRQGQSGANVLTF,TGTGCCAGCAGTATGAGGCAGGGGCAGAGTGGGGCCAACGTCCTGACTTTC
TRBV15,TRBD1,TRBJ1-5,NA,CATSRGPQGAQPQHF,TGTGCCACCAGCAGAGGCCCTCAGGGGGCTCAGCCCCAGCATTTT
TRBV29-1,NA,TRBJ2-7,many,CSVELVGGYEQYF,TGCAGCGTTGAGTTGGTCGGAGGATACGAGCAGTACTTC
TRBV5-1,NA,TRBJ2-2,NA,CASSLDTPRLLFF,TGCGCCAGCAGCTTGGATACCCCTAGGTTGCTGTTTTTT
TRBV6-1,NA,TRBJ2-2,few,CASAKRLTNTGELFF,TGTGCCAGCGCAAAACGCCTCACGAACACCGGGGAGCTGTTTTTT